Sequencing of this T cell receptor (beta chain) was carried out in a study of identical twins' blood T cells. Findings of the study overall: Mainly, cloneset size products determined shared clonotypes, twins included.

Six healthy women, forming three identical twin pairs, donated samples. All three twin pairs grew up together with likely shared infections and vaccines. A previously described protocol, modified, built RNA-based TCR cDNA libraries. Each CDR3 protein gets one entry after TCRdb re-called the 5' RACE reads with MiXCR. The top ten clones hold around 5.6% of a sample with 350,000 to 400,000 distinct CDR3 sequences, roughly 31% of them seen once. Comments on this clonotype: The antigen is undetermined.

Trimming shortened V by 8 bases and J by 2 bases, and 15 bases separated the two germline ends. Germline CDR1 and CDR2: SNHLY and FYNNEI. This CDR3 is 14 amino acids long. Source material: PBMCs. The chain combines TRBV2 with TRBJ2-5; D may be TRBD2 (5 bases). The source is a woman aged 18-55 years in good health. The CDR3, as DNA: TGTGCCAGCCTGCCTCCTAGCCGGCAAGAGACCCAGTACTTC. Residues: CASLPPSRQETQYF.